One T cell receptor beta chain is described in this entry. The trim removed 2 bases at V and 8 bases at J, leaving 5 bases unmatched. The CDR3 length is 13 residues. This sample is part of a study of control samples from healthy donors and cancer patients. TCRdb keeps only in-frame clones here, not all; method: immunoSEQ multiplex PCR. The profile shows 96,000 or so clones, approximately 95% of them singletons. The clonotype was recovered from a man between 18 and 29 years old in good health. Sequenced material: blood. The chain has TRBV12-3 or TRBV12-4 and TRBJ1-1; 7 bases align to TRBD1. The CDR3 spells CASSLTTGQEAFF. CDR3 coding DNA: TGTGCCAGCAGTTTAACCACGGGACAGGAAGCTTTCTTT.